This T cell receptor beta chain was documented in a study of blood T cell repertoires in COVID-19. Study in general: Collection of acute and convalescent COVID-19 samples took place in the United States, Italy and Spain.

How the authors handled the data: The authors estimated nucleated cell counts from reference gene primer amplification. The assay was immunoSEQ multiplex PCR, and TCRdb's table has in-frame clones only and misses some. The V and J calls and the clone size are those of that table, but D and trimming were determined from the DNA. The sample yields some 50,000 clones, over 75% seen once. This clone is classed as large. Unmatched junction bases numbered 5, after V lost 2 bases and J lost 3 bases. Germline assignment: CDR1 MNHEY and CDR2 SVGEGT. The CDR3 spans 17 residues. This receptor was obtained from a human donor in a cohort sampled during active COVID-19. V gene TRBV6-2 or TRBV6-3 combines with J gene TRBJ2-1; 12 bases match TRBD2. The sequenced sample was peripheral blood. CDR3 bases: TGTGCCAGCAGTTACCTCCTAGCGGGAGGGCTCTACAATGAGCAGTTCTTC. Translation gives CASSYLLAGGLYNEQFF.